This TCR beta chain is from a study of CD8+ T cells in alopecia areata. Across the whole study: By percentage of affected scalp area, the severity of treated patients was scored. The study's findings and limits: Lesional scalp, notably in alopecia totalis/universalis, had clonality above that of normal scalp. During tofacitinib treatment, many expanded lesional clones remained in scalp and blood.

Germline V gives CDR1 SGHVS, CDR2 FQNEAQ. CDR3 length: 13 residues. V trimming: 4 bases; J trimming: 2 bases; junction bases outside the gene matches: 1. Treatment reported: oral pan-JAK inhibitor, 5-10 mg twice daily. Researchers picked out CD4+ and CD8+ T cells from PBMCs by sorting. Following extraction, RNA underwent reverse transcription to cDNA, which served as the sequencing template. Measured with immunoSEQ multiplex PCR; TCRdb has only the in-frame clones, and not every one. The sample contains about 200,000 clones, roughly three fifths of which appear only once. Points on this clone: What it recognizes is unknown.

The source material was CD4+ T cells sorted from blood, sampled at week 49, from a patient treated with tofacitinib. This receptor was identified in a human donor with alopecia areata. The V gene is TRBV7-8, the J gene TRBJ1-2; 7 bases agree with TRBD1. The CDR3 nucleotides are TGTGCCAGCAGCTCGACAGGGAACTATGGCTACACCTTC. This codes for CASSSTGNYGYTF.